Below, 28 T cell receptor beta chains from the same sample are listed, as sequenced in a study of technical replicates of blood from a handful of donors. Produced via immunoSEQ multiplex PCR; TCRdb's table is partial and in-frame only. The table has more than 65,000 clones, 90% to 95% seen once. The specimen sequenced was T cells isolated from PBMCs. Receptor source: a human donor in good health.

The chain couples TRBV19 to TRBJ2-7, with TRBD2 matching 7 bases. Trimming removed 8 bases from V and 4 bases from J; junction bases left unmatched: 14. The CDR3 runs to 15 residues. In germline, CDR1 is LNHDA, CDR2 SQIVND (reference sequence). CDR3 sequence reads: CASSRMGEGLYEQYF. The CDR3 nucleotides are TGTGCCAGTTCCCGGATGGGGGAGGGCCTTTACGAGCAGTACTTC. The complete variable domain, with remaining parts taken from reference TRBV19 and TRBJ2-7, reads DGGITQSPKYLFRKEGQNVTLSCEQNLNHDAMYWYRQDPGQGLRLIYYSQIVNDFQKGDIAEGYSVSREKKESFPLTVTSAQKNPTAFYLCASSRMGEGLYEQYFGPGTRLTVT.

The V gene is TRBV7-3, the J gene TRBJ1-1; D is undetermined. Germline V gives CDR1 SGHTA, CDR2 FQGTGA. Trimming left V 4 bases short and J 1 base short, with 13 bases between. The CDR3 totals 15 residues. The CDR3: CASSSIAGWNTEAFF. The DNA of the CDR3 is TGTGCCAGCAGCTCAATTGCAGGCTGGAACACTGAAGCTTTCTTT.

The chain couples TRBV4-1 to TRBJ2-1; 8 bases line up with TRBD1. V was clipped by 4 bases and J by 7 bases; unmatched bases: 12. The CDR3 has 16 amino acids. The germline gives CDR1 MGHRA, CDR2 YSYEKL. In DNA form, the CDR3 reads TGCGCCAGCAGCCCCGTTCCAGGGGGCGCTAGGAATGAGCAGTTCTTC. Translation: CASSPVPGGARNEQFF.

The chain links TRBV9 to TRBJ2-3; 11 positions match TRBD2. Germline CDR1 and CDR2: SGDLS and YYNGEE. Germline trimming cut 1 base from V and 14 bases from J; bases unmatched to any gene: 6. The CDR3 sequence is 13 residues long. The CDR3 sequence is CASSVLLAGETYF. The CDR3 region has the DNA TGTGCCAGCAGCGTACTACTAGCGGGAGAGACGTATTTT.

The chain employs TRBV18 and TRBJ2-2, with 9 bases matching TRBD1. The junction had 5 bases not matched to a gene; V was cut back by 2 bases and J by 4 bases. The CDR3 has 16 residues. Per the germline V gene, CDR1 is KGHSH and CDR2 is LQKENI. This CDR3 reads CASSPIGQGITGELFF. CDR3 nucleotide sequence: TGTGCCAGCTCACCAATTGGACAGGGGATCACCGGGGAGCTGTTTTTT.

The J gene is TRBJ1-1, the V gene TRBV30; possible D gene TRBD1, 6 bases. CDR1 is GTSNPN, CDR2 SVGIG, per germline (reference sequence). The CDR3 length is 13 residues. Deletions cut 3 bases from V and 1 base from J, with 9 bases between. The CDR3 DNA reads as TGTGCCTGGAGGGTGGACAGGAACACTGAAGCTTTCTTT. Its translation: CAWRVDRNTEAFF.

This chain connects TRBV9 to TRBJ2-3, with TRBD2 identical over 8 bases. Germline V lookup: CDR1 SGDLS, CDR2 YYNGEE. The length of the CDR3 is 17 residues. The V gene end was trimmed by 0 bases and the J gene end by 6 bases; junction bases not matched to a gene: 12. Here the CDR3 reads CASSVEGWAGGFDTQYF. CDR3 coding DNA: TGTGCCAGCAGCGTAGAGGGTTGGGCGGGAGGTTTCGATACGCAGTATTTT.

The chain links TRBV5-5 to TRBJ2-3; D is perhaps TRBD2 (5 bases). CDR3 length: 16 amino acids. CDR1 is SGHKS and CDR2 is YYEKEE in the germline V gene (reference sequence). V was clipped by 0 bases and J by 0 bases, with 11 bases between them. The CDR3 coding sequence is TGTGCCAGCAGCTTGGGGGCGGACTTCAGCACAGATACGCAGTATTTT. This encodes CASSLGADFSTDTQYF.

The genes are TRBV7-2 and TRBJ1-1, with 8 bases fitting TRBD1. CDR3 length equals 17 residues. The germline gives CDR1 SGHTA, CDR2 FQGNSA. Trimming cost V 2 bases and J 1 base; bases outside gene matches: 9. The CDR3: CASSLFLNRGRNTEAFF. DNA for the CDR3: TGTGCCAGCAGCTTATTTCTGAACAGGGGGAGGAACACTGAAGCTTTCTTT.

This chain joins TRBV27 and TRBJ2-7, with D uncertain. The length of the CDR3 is 12 residues. Trimming left V 5 bases short and J 0 bases short, with 5 bases between. CDR1 and CDR2 (germline): MNHEY, SMNVEV (reference sequence). In DNA form, the CDR3 reads TGTGCCAGCAGTCCCCTCTCCTACGAGCAGTACTTC. Translating gives CASSPLSYEQYF.

The sample holds one count of this clone. The chain's CDR3 is CASIKTGESYEQYF. Written as DNA, the CDR3 is TGTGCCAGCATTAAGACAGGGGAGTCCTACGAGCAGTACTTC. This rearrangement joins TRBV28 to TRBJ2-7; 8 nucleotides match TRBD1. This CDR3 has 14 residues. The junction had 6 bases not matched to a gene; V was cut back by 7 bases and J by 1 base. Germline V CDR1 and CDR2: MDHEN, SYDVKM.

The chain recombines TRBV7-2 with TRBJ2-4, with 10 bases fitting TRBD1. After removal of 5 bases from V and 1 base from J, the junction contained 14 bases not matched to a gene. In germline, CDR1 is SGHTA, CDR2 FQGNSA. This CDR3 comprises 19 residues. The CDR3, as DNA: TGTGCCAGCAGCCATTTGACAGGGGGCTTGGCTTCGGCCAAAAACATTCAGTACTTC. Encoded protein: CASSHLTGGLASAKNIQYF.

This chain joins TRBV4-3 and TRBJ2-3; no clear D. The V gene lost 3 bases and the J gene lost 6 bases, with 4 bases spanning the gap. The CDR3 totals 11 residues. From germline, CDR1 is LGHNA and CDR2 YSLEER. In nucleotides, the CDR3 is TGCGCCAGCAGCCACTCCGATACGCAGTATTTT. Its protein is CASSHSDTQYF.

The rearrangement joins TRBV7-2 to TRBJ1-2; possibly TRBD1 for D (6 bases). V shed 4 bases and J shed 8 bases, with 17 bases lying between them. The CDR3 sequence is 14 residues long. Germline loops: CDR1 SGHTA, CDR2 FQGNSA. The CDR3 DNA reads TGTGCCAGCAGCTCTTATAACCGGGACAACGGCTACACCTTC. It codes for CASSSYNRDNGYTF. Full variable domain (remainder filled in from reference TRBV7-2 and TRBJ1-2): GAGVSQSPSNKVTEKGKDVELRCDPISGHTALYWYRQSLGQGLEFLIYFQGNSAPDKSGLPSDRFSAERTGGSVSTLTIQRTQQEDSAVYLCASSSYNRDNGYTFGSGTRLTVV.

The chain recombines TRBV5-1 with TRBJ2-1; 11 nucleotides match TRBD2. V shed 2 bases, J shed 4 bases, and the junction held 2 bases outside the gene matches. The CDR3 is 15 amino acids. Per the germline V gene, CDR1 is SGHRS and CDR2 is YFSETQ. The CDR3 DNA follows: TGCGCCAGCAGCTTCACTAGCGGGGGTTACAATGAGCAGTTCTTC. Its translation is CASSFTSGGYNEQFF. The complete variable domain, with remaining parts taken from reference TRBV5-1 and TRBJ2-1, reads KAGVTQTPRYLIKTRGQQVTLSCSPISGHRSVSWYQQTPGQGLQFLFEYFSETQRNKGNFPGRFSGRQFSNSRSEMNVSTLELGDSALYLCASSFTSGGYNEQFFGPGTRLTVL.

This clone was detected only once. The chain uses TRBV7-9 and TRBJ2-1; 8 bases map to TRBD2. The CDR3 extends over 11 amino acids. The trim removed 9 bases at V and 8 bases at J, leaving 3 bases unmatched. Germline CDR1 is SEHNR and CDR2 is FQNEAQ (reference sequence). The CDR3 DNA reads TGTGCCAGTAGCGGGGAGCATGAGCAGTTCTTC. It codes for CASSGEHEQFF.

The gene calls are TRBV28 and TRBJ2-5, with 8 positions matching TRBD1. There are 16 residues in the CDR3. CDR1 MDHEN and CDR2 SYDVKM come from the germline V gene. Losses at the gene ends were 5 bases for V and 4 bases for J; bases not matched to a gene: 12. CDR3 sequence (DNA): TGTGCCAGCAGTCCAGGGGTTACAGGGGGGAGAGAGACCCAGTACTTC. It translates to CASSPGVTGGRETQYF.

The chain is built from TRBV5-1 and TRBJ2-5; D is possibly TRBD2 (6 bases). The germline V gene has CDR1 SGHRS and CDR2 YFSETQ. V lost 4 bases and J lost 4, with 8 bases in between. The CDR3 length is 12 residues. The CDR3 sequence: CASSRAGETQYF. The DNA of the CDR3 is TGCGCCAGCAGCAGAGCGGGAGAGACCCAGTACTTC.

This chain uses TRBV27 with TRBJ2-2; D is unclear. Per the germline V gene, CDR1 is MNHEY and CDR2 is SMNVEV (reference sequence). The CDR3 extends over 13 amino acids. With 3 bases removed from V and 7 bases from J, the gap between germline ends came to 9 bases. The CDR3 coding sequence is TGTGCCAGCAGTTTGCAGGTTCTCGGGGAGCTGTTTTTT. It specifies CASSLQVLGELFF.

The CDR3 here is CASSPYPPRQGSNEKLFF. The CDR3 DNA sequence: TGTGCCAGCTCACCTTATCCCCCCAGACAGGGGAGTAATGAAAAACTGTTTTTT. The chain recombines TRBV18 with TRBJ1-4, with 8 bases identical to TRBD1. Germline-derived CDR1 and CDR2 are KGHSH and LQKENI. V lost 3 bases, J lost 4 bases, and 13 bases stayed unmatched. The CDR3 contains 18 residues.

V and J are TRBV4-1 and TRBJ2-2, with TRBD2 matching over 15 bases. This CDR3 is built from 18 residues. Germline-derived CDR1 and CDR2 are MGHRA and YSYEKL. With 5 bases clipped from V and 8 bases from J, the junction kept 12 bases outside the gene matches. The CDR3 protein is CASSKGLAGGRVSGELFF. In DNA, the CDR3 is TGCGCCAGCAGCAAGGGACTAGCGGGAGGTCGGGTGTCGGGGGAGCTGTTTTTT.

The CDR3 sequence is CASSAPAGGPQETQYF. The CDR3 DNA sequence: TGTGCCAGCAGCGCTCCAGCGGGAGGGCCTCAAGAGACCCAGTACTTC. This sequence joins TRBV9 and TRBJ2-5; 10 bases are a match to TRBD2. Germline assignment: CDR1 SGDLS and CDR2 YYNGEE. The CDR3 totals 16 residues. J lost 2 bases, V lost 3 bases, and 7 bases had no gene match.

The rearrangement uses TRBV27 and TRBJ2-3; TRBD1 might be the D (5 bases). Germline CDR1 MNHEY, CDR2 SMNVEV (reference sequence). V lost 6 bases, J lost 2 bases, and 12 bases lay in between. The CDR3 has 14 amino acids. The CDR3 sequence: CASRQTDLTDTQYF. The CDR3 bases are TGTGCCAGCAGGCAGACAGATCTCACAGATACGCAGTATTTT.

Written as DNA, the CDR3 is TGTGCCAGCAGCGAGGGAGTTTGGGAGACCCAGTACTTC. It codes for CASSEGVWETQYF. This chain uses TRBV7-9 with TRBJ2-5, with D maybe TRBD2 (5 bases). Germline V CDR1 and CDR2: SEHNR, FQNEAQ (reference sequence). The CDR3 length is 13 residues. Trimming took off 5 bases at V and 5 bases at J, with 12 bases between the two ends.

V and J are TRBV11-2 and TRBJ2-7; 10 nucleotides align to TRBD2. Per the germline V gene, CDR1 is SGHAT and CDR2 is FQNNGV. V lost 5 bases to trimming and J lost 8 bases; unmatched junction nucleotides: 12. The CDR3 extends over 15 amino acids. CDR3 sequence (DNA): TGTGCCAGCAGCCCGGGGCCTAGCGGGAGCGCCCAGCAGTACTTC. Protein product: CASSPGPSGSAQQYF. Looking up the rest from reference TRBV11-2 and TRBJ2-7 gives the full variable domain: EAGVAQSPRYKIIEKRQSVAFWCNPISGHATLYWYQQILGQGPKLLIQFQNNGVVDDSQLPKDRFSAERLKGVDSTLKIQPAKLEDSAVYLCASSPGPSGSAQQYFGPGTRLTVT.

V is TRBV4-1 and J is TRBJ2-7; 8 positions agree with TRBD2. This CDR3 is built from 14 residues. V gave up 3 bases and J gave up 3 bases; unmatched junction bases: 4. The V gene's germline CDR1 is MGHRA and CDR2 YSYEKL. The CDR3 reads CASSHSGDGYEQYF. The CDR3 bases are TGCGCCAGCAGCCATAGCGGGGACGGCTACGAGCAGTACTTC.

This rearrangement joins TRBV5-1 to TRBJ2-2; 8 bases are a match to TRBD1. This CDR3 is built from 16 residues. Germline V gene lookup returns CDR1 SGHRS and CDR2 YFSETQ. V was pared by 5 bases and J by 7 bases, with 13 bases of the junction left unmatched. The CDR3 region is CASRIQLGQGVGELFF. CDR3 sequence (DNA): TGCGCCAGCAGAATCCAACTCGGACAGGGCGTCGGGGAGCTGTTTTTT.

The chain has TRBV15 and TRBJ1-2; no reliable D call. In germline, CDR1 is LNHNV, CDR2 YYDKDF (reference sequence). V lost 3 bases and J lost 5, with 16 bases in between. CDR3 length equals 15 residues. In DNA, the CDR3 is TGTGCCACCAGCAGTCAACTGCCCGAAGCGTATGGCTACACCTTC. Protein product: CATSSQLPEAYGYTF.